The 15 T cell receptor beta chains below all came from one sample that was sequenced in a study of blood T cells in healthy people across ages. A second PCR, run for about 6 to 12 cycles, used a sample-barcoded 5' primer plus a J-beta primer mix. TCRdb fed the 5' RACE reads into MiXCR, producing one record per CDR3 protein. This table has about 730,000 distinct CDR3 sequences, roughly 41% appearing once. Input material: blood. These receptors were taken from a woman aged 55-69 years in good health.

This clonotype was observed a handful of times. The J gene is TRBJ1-1, the V gene TRBV10-3, with TRBD1 matching over 10 bases. CDR1 ENHRY and CDR2 SYGVKD come from the germline V gene. J was trimmed by 4 bases and V by 8 bases; bases with no gene match: 7. The CDR3 spans 14 residues. This CDR3 is CAIGDRGVGTEAFF. The DNA for the CDR3 is TGTGCCATCGGGGACAGGGGAGTTGGCACTGAAGCTTTCTTT.

This clonotype was counted many times. The chain combines TRBV10-3 with TRBJ2-1, with TRBD2 matching over 8 bases. The length of the CDR3 is 16 residues. Germline trimming cut 0 bases from V and 3 bases from J; bases unmatched to any gene: 4. Looked up from germline, CDR1 is ENHRY and CDR2 is SYGVKD. In nucleotides, the CDR3 is TGTGCCATCAGTGAGTCGGAGCGGGAGCGCTACAATGAGCAGTTCTTC. Residues: CAISESERERYNEQFF.

This clonotype was counted a few times. V usage is TRBV21-1 and J usage is TRBJ1-1; the table's D call TRBD1 went unverified against the DNA. TRBV21-1 corresponds to a pseudogene. This CDR3 region has 14 residues. CDR3 residues: CASPLPRGNTEAFF. CDR3 coding DNA: TGTGCCAGCCCCCTTCCTCGGGGGAACACTGAAGCTTTCTTT.

In the case of this clonotype: A much larger clone differs from this one at a single base, so this may be a read error. The gene calls are TRBV20-1 and TRBJ1-2, with D uncertain. Trimming pared 4 bases from V and 0 bases from J, leaving 6 bases between. Germline lookup yields CDR1 DFQATT and CDR2 SNEGSKA (reference sequence). This CDR3 comprises 12 residues. The CDR3 sequence: CSATRTNYGYTF. The CDR3 coding sequence is TGCAGTGCTACCAGGACTAACTATGGCTACACCTTC.

This sequence joins TRBV20-1 and TRBJ2-3; TRBD2 matches at 9 bases. Trimming cost V 6 bases and J 2 bases; bases outside gene matches: 6. The germline gives CDR1 DFQATT, CDR2 SNEGSKA (reference sequence). This CDR3 is built from 14 residues. CDR3 bases: TGCAGTGCCAGGGCGGGAGGGAACACAGATACGCAGTATTTT. Translation: CSARAGGNTDTQYF.

A few counts support this clonotype. The rearrangement links TRBV6-1 to TRBJ2-3, with 7 nucleotides matching TRBD2. Germline CDR1 reads MNHNS; CDR2 reads SASEGT. Germline trimming cut 0 bases from V and 0 bases from J; bases unmatched to any gene: 6. This CDR3 comprises 17 residues. The CDR3 bases are TGTGCCAGCAGTGAAGCGTGGGGGGGACCTAGCACAGATACGCAGTATTTT. Translating it yields CASSEAWGGPSTDTQYF.

Concerning this clonotype itself: One base away lies a much larger clone, so this may be a sequencing read error. The gene calls are TRBV20-1 and TRBJ2-1; TRBD2 aligns across 7 bases. V was clipped by 0 bases and J by 10 bases; unmatched bases: 9. The V gene's germline CDR1 is DFQATT and CDR2 SNEGSKA (reference sequence). This CDR3 contains 14 residues. The DNA for the CDR3 is TGCAGTGCTAGAGATGAGACGGGGCGGGAGGAGCAGTTCTTC. It translates to CSARDETGREEQFF.

V usage is TRBV7-2 and J usage is TRBJ2-5; D is unclear. The end of the DNA aligns better with TRBJ2-7, so the J call may be wrong. This CDR3 has 11 amino acids. Germline V gene sequence: CDR1 SGHTA, CDR2 FQGNSA. As DNA, the CDR3 is TGTGCCAGCAGGCCTAGTCGCGAGCAGTACTTC. This gives the protein CASRPSREQYF.

The V call is TRBV7-3, the J call TRBJ2-7, with D possibly TRBD2 on 6 matching bases. This CDR3 region has 15 residues. Trimming left V 8 bases short and J 4 bases short, with 21 bases between. CDR1 is SGHTA and CDR2 is FQGTGA in the germline V gene. CDR3 amino acids: CASGKPSDGTYEQYF. The CDR3 nucleotides read TGTGCCAGCGGCAAGCCGTCGGACGGGACTTACGAGCAGTACTTC.

In this sample, this clonotype turned up a few times. The V gene is TRBV11-2, the J gene TRBJ1-1; tentatively, D is TRBD1 (6 bases). Germline CDR1 reads SGHAT; CDR2 reads FQNNGV. V was shortened by 6 bases and J by 1 base, with 12 bases between the two germline ends. The CDR3 is 14 residues long. This CDR3 reads CASSRGQSNTEAFF. Here the CDR3 DNA reads TGTGCCAGCAGTCGCGGACAGTCGAACACTGAAGCTTTCTTT.

The chain has TRBV12-3 or TRBV12-4 and TRBJ2-3, with 9 bases identical to TRBD2. This CDR3 has 17 amino acids. Trimming cost V 8 bases and J 0 bases; bases outside gene matches: 12. In DNA, the CDR3 is TGTGCCAGCGGGCTAGCGGGGCGTGGGGCTAGCACAGATACGCAGTATTTT. Translated, it gives CASGLAGRGASTDTQYF.

This clonotype has just a few counts. The V and J genes are TRBV30 and TRBJ2-7, with 10 bases matching TRBD1. The CDR3 runs to 14 residues. Per the germline V gene, CDR1 is GTSNPN and CDR2 is SVGIG (reference sequence). J was trimmed by 6 bases and V by 3 bases; bases with no gene match: 8. This CDR3 is CAWSKGQGSSEQYF. As DNA, the CDR3 is TGTGCCTGGAGCAAGGGACAGGGGAGTTCCGAGCAGTACTTC.

This clonotype has only one observation. This chain connects TRBV6-6 to TRBJ2-7; 7 bases map to TRBD2. The CDR3 contains 15 residues. Germline V gene lookup returns CDR1 MNHNY and CDR2 SVGAGI (reference sequence). The V segment lost 7 bases and the J segment 1 base; nucleotides outside the gene matches: 10. CDR3 DNA sequence: TGTGCCAGCATAGACAGCGGGACTGGTTCCTACGAGCAGTACTTC. It translates to CASIDSGTGSYEQYF.

Only a few counts were recorded for this clonotype. The CDR3 region has the DNA TGTGCCAGCAGCTTAGTTGGCGGGGGGGCGGTAGAGACCCAGTACTTC. It translates to CASSLVGGGAVETQYF. This rearrangement joins TRBV7-7 to TRBJ2-5; TRBD2 matches 9 bases. The CDR3 covers 16 residues. V lost 1 base, J lost 4 bases, and 7 bases stayed unmatched. Germline CDR1 is SSHAT and CDR2 is FNYEAQ (reference sequence).

This clonotype occurred many times. The chain couples TRBV20-1 to TRBJ2-7; D remains ambiguous. The germline V and J ends were trimmed by 5 bases and 0 bases, with 17 bases remaining between them. In germline, CDR1 is DFQATT, CDR2 SNEGSKA (reference sequence). The CDR3 covers 15 residues. The CDR3 nucleotides are TGCAGTGCTGCCCCTGTGGTTATAAACTCCTACGAGCAGTACTTC. This codes for CSAAPVVINSYEQYF.